This entry features one T cell receptor (beta chain) sequence. This clone is a singleton in its sample. The clone's antigen remains unknown. Base qualities are not recorded, but no much larger clone differs from it by a single base. The sample belongs to a study of cytomegalovirus exposure and HLA in healthy donors (dated by TCRdb to the late 2010s). General notes on the study: In an earlier analysis of 587 of the donors, about 260 Gb of sequence data and 117 million unique TCR beta sequences from about 179 million T cells were reported. To predict cytomegalovirus infection status, the study combined high-throughput TCR immunosequencing, statistical association of individual TCRs with disease status, and machine learning. The T cell repertoires of some 670 subjects were profiled by immunosequencing and related to cytomegalovirus serostatus. Of the roughly 400 genotyped donors, about 84% fell in the genetic ancestry cluster associated with self-reported Caucasian donors. Among roughly 370 genotyped donors of the cohort, an average of around 240,000 unique TCR beta nucleotide sequences were sequenced per donor, about a sixth of them non-productive. Typing coverage differed by locus: A, B, C, DRB1 and DQB1 were typed in about 629-640 donors, DQA1 in about 550, DPA1 in some 600, and DPB1 in just under 490. An early release covering roughly 640 HLA-typed donors comprised approximately 290 gigabases of sequencing data and 85 million to 100 million unique TCR sequences. The study aimed to test whether cataloging public T cell receptors could reveal signatures of past pathogen exposure. All discovery cohort repertoires had been generated using a single sequencing platform. A later analysis re-examined previously published TCR beta repertoires from hundreds of donors and added high-resolution HLA genotyping to investigate patterns of TCR occurrence. In addition to the first cohort of 650 to 800 subjects, a separate validation cohort of under 150 different subjects was used. Genome-wide SNP genotypes for about three fifths of the roughly 670 donors were used in a later genetic analysis, which treated that subset as a discovery cohort. Donor age, sex, ethnicity and CMV serostatus were collected together with the repertoire data. Four to six DR-DQ haplotypes were handled as single units for association and clustering, since linkage in the cohort was strong. An earlier analysis of approximately 580 of the donors used high-throughput TCR beta sequencing to judge whether each TCR beta V gene segment behaved as functional or pseudogenic. In the later analysis, no new phenotypic data were used to find candidate immune exposures; instead, reliance was placed on TCR beta sequences and their occurrence across donors. Class I and class II HLA loci were covered by the typing at four-digit resolution. The paper as a whole reports these results and caveats: In a later analysis, several top co-occurrence clusters were reported to appear linked to parvovirus B19, influenza, CMV and Epstein-Barr virus. Linkage disequilibrium might explain the correlated functional status among segregating V segments, but an unknown experimental factor could not be ruled out. The authors suggested that the approach could potentially be extended to other disease states and immunological phenotypes. CMV serostatus was the only immune exposure information available for the cohort. Compared with the roughly 720-donor mean, donors in an Asian-associated ancestry cluster had fewer N-insertions in productive TCRs, according to a later genetic analysis. Some IMGT-functional V segments, including TRBV6-2 and TRBV6-3, could not be distinguished by the 87-base-pair reads and were therefore excluded. In a later analysis, over 15,000 TCR beta sequences were associated with specific HLA alleles at a false discovery rate of 0.05. Because counts were too low, 15 or so rarely observed V segments, including chromosome 9 orphons, were excluded from the earlier analysis of 500 to 700 of the donors. An association between a missense DCLRE1C variant and V-gene and J-gene trimming of TCR beta chains was found in a later genetic analysis and replicated in an independent cohort. Cytomegalovirus status was reported to be diagnosed by the classifier with high specificity and sensitivity in both the original and validation cohorts. In an earlier analysis of 587 of the donors, most TCR beta V segments appeared in productive rearrangements about 90% or about 30% of the time, broadly matching IMGT annotations. Strong co-occurrence of HLA alleles, especially DR and DQ, made assigning TCR associations to individual alleles difficult. Most TCR sequences were observed very rarely across donors, whereas some public TCRs were present in many individuals. In a later analysis, TCR association rates were found to vary across HLA loci, with the most associated TCRs seen for DRB1 alleles and the fewest for HLA-C alleles. A later analysis found that most CMV-associated TCR beta chains appeared HLA-restricted, with HLA associations seemingly driven largely by CMV exposure. A few of the identified cytomegalovirus-associated TCR beta chains were confirmed in vitro to be specific for cytomegalovirus antigens. A further reported finding was that TCR beta sequences accurately predicted the HLA-A and HLA-B alleles for most subjects in the first cohort. A total of 150 to 200 TCR beta chains were listed by the study as associated with cytomegalovirus. Because HLA typing was missing for some donors at each locus, association tests included only the typed subset. In a later analysis, HLA-associated TCR beta chains showed more clonal expansion and lower generation probabilities than non-associated chains that were equally common. Sequencing depth was assumed to be roughly uniform across donors in the presence/absence analyses, though that assumption may not hold. In this cohort, only TCR beta chains were sequenced, and detectable features were limited by the absence of alpha or paired-chain data. The sequencing pipeline was judged likely to have produced a cluster of highly shared sequence variants as a technical artifact.

Here V drops 4 bases and J drops 4 bases, and the junction holds 11 bases not matched to any gene. The CDR3 contains 17 residues, cysteine and phenylalanine counted. Solely the CDR3 DNA is kept, with 51 bases framed from the first base. Sequences MDHEN (CDR1) and SYDVKM (CDR2) are obtained from the germline V gene. In total, more than 500 healthy bone marrow donors made up the cohort. All cohort members were sampled while nominally healthy, although unrecorded immune exposures were likely present. The donor was CMV seropositive and was included in the group of some 290 seropositive cohort members. Each donor provided a peripheral blood sample, and peripheral blood mononuclear cells were used for TCR beta sequencing. The Qiagen DNeasy Blood Extraction Kit was used to extract genomic DNA from the blood cell samples. The library was prepared using the immunoSEQ multiplex PCR assay. The multiplex PCR relied on a mix of 60 forward primers for TCR Vbeta segments and 13 reverse primers for TCR Jbeta segments. A multiplex PCR assay on genomic DNA amplified the CDR3 region of rearranged TCR beta genes. The Illumina HiSeq System was used to sequence the amplified TCR beta libraries as 87-base-pair reads. On the study's bioinformatics: A later analysis counted about 80 million unique TCR beta chains across the 670 or so repertoires, and about 10 million of these chains were shared by at least two donors. Raw reads were error-corrected and collapsed into unique sequences with a nearest-neighbor algorithm that merged closely related sequences to remove PCR and sequencing errors. To assign V, D and J gene segments, CDR3 sequences were aligned to IMGT reference sequences. For a sequence to be retained, a match of at least six nucleotides to both a V gene segment and a J gene segment was required. Rearrangements were classified as productive when the CDR3 lacked stop codons and remained in frame with V and J, and all other rearrangements were classified as non-productive. CDR3 was defined according to IMGT convention as the region running from the second conserved V-encoded cysteine to the conserved J-encoded phenylalanine. The earlier analysis of about 610 of the donors excluded any sequence lacking an unambiguous match to a single V gene segment. In an earlier analysis of around 600 of the donors, V segments were called functional above 56.7% productive rearrangements and were called segregating when the between-donor standard deviation exceeded 5%. A statistical classification framework was developed to diagnose cytomegalovirus status using the catalog of TCR beta chain sequences. V and J gene assignment, in a later analysis, came from comparing TCR nucleotide sequences with IMGT/GENE-DB human TR gene sequences. A later analysis assigned CDR3 sequences and most-parsimonious VDJ recombination scenarios with the TCRdist pipeline. In a later analysis, each TCR beta chain was defined by its CDR3 amino acid sequence together with its V-gene family, and reads lacking a unique V-gene family were excluded. A later analysis removed 600 or so highly shared, low-generation-probability nucleotide sequences to deal with suspected cross-contamination and a sequencing artifact. In a later analysis, a clonal expansion index for each public chain was calculated from normalized within-repertoire ranks of inferred template counts. In a later analysis, generation probabilities were computed with a VDJ recombination model fitted to out-of-frame rearrangements, and the resulting probabilities were checked against IGoR. In a later analysis, hypergeometric tests were used to score TCR-TCR, TCR-HLA and TCR-CMV co-occurrence, with a repertoire-size bias correction applied to TCR pairs. A later analysis estimated false discovery rates by permuting HLA or CMV assignments 20 times. In a later analysis, co-occurring TCRs were grouped using DBSCAN, and TCRdist sequence similarity was added for clustering within HLA-allele-positive subsets. Co-occurrence clustering excluded repertoires with fewer than 30,000 or more than 120,000 public chains, plus five with anomalous nucleotide sharing. Drawn from immuneACCESS, this table holds only the in-frame rearrangements with V and J called that TCRdb kept. Clones are partly lost; checked studies trace under half to an unresolved V gene and leave the rest unexplained. V, J and clone size were drawn from that table, and D and trimming were deduced from the DNA. The sample data list about 180,000 clones, and 60% to 80% of these were observed just once. The biggest ten clones account for 5% to 8% of the sample.

This receptor was taken from a man aged 35-49 years in good health and CMV-seropositive. Material for sequencing was PBMCs. Recombination joined TRBV28 with TRBJ2-1, and TRBD2 aligns with 9 junction nucleotides. The CDR3 is CASSSSRVAGVYNEQFF. The base sequence is TGTGCCAGCAGTTCCTCCCGAGTAGCGGGAGTTTACAATGAGCAGTTCTTC. Where the CDR3 stops, the reference TRBV28 and TRBJ2-1 genes take over; the full variable domain is DVKVTQSSRYLVKRTGEKVFLECVQDMDHENMFWYRQDPGLGLRLIYFSYDVKMKEKGDIPEGYSVSREKKERFSLILESASTNQTSMYLCASSSSRVAGVYNEQFFGPGTRLTVL.